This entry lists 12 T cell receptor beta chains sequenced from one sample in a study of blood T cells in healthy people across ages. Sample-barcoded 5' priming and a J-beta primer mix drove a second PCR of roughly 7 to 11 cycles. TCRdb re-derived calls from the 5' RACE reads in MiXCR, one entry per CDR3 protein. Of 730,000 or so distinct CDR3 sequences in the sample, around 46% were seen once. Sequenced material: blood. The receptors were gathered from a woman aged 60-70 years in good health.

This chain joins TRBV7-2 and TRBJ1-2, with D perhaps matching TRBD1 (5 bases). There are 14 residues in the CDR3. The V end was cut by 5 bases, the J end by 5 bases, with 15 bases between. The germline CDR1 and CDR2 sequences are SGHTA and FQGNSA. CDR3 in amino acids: CASSPTATAYGYTF. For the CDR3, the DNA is TGTGCCAGCAGCCCGACAGCTACTGCTTATGGCTACACCTTC.

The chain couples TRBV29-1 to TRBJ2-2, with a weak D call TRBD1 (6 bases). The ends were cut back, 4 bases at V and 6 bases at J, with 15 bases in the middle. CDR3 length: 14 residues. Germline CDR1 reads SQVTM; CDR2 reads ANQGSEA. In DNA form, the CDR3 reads TGCAGCGTTGGAGGACAGTCATTCGCCGGGGAGCTGTTTTTT. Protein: CSVGGQSFAGELFF.

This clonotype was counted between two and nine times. CDR3 sequence reads: CASSLEGTTRMIEQFF. The CDR3 DNA is TGTGCCAGCAGCTTAGAGGGGACTACCCGGATGATTGAGCAGTTCTTC. The genes are TRBV7-9 and TRBJ2-1, with 7 bases identical to TRBD2. The length of the CDR3 is 16 residues. From germline, CDR1 is SEHNR and CDR2 FQNEAQ (reference sequence). V lost 1 base to trimming and J lost 9 bases; unmatched junction nucleotides: 12.

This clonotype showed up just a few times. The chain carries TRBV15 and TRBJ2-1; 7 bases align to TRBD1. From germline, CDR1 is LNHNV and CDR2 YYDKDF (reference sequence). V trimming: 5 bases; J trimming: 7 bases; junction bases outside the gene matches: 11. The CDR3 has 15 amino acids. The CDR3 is CATSRSDREVNEQFF. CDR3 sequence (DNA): TGTGCCACCAGCCGTTCCGACAGGGAAGTAAATGAGCAGTTCTTC.

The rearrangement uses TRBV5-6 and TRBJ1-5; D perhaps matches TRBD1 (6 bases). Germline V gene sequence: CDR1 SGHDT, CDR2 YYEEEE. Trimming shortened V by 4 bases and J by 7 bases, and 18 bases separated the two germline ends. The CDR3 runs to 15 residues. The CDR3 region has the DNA TGTGCCAGCAGCGTCTGGGGGGGGCACGGGCAGCCCCAGCATTTT. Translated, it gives CASSVWGGHGQPQHF.

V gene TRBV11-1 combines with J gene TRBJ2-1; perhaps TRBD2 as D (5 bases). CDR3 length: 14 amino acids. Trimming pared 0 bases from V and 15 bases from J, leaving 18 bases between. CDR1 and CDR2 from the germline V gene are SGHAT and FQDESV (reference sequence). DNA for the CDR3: TGTGCCAGCAGCTTAGCGAGGGATGGCTTCATAAGGTTCTTC. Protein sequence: CASSLARDGFIRFF.

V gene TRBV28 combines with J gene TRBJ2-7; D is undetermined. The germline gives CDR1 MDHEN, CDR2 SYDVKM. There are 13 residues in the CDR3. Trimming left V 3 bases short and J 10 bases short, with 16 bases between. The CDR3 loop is CASSFRPVVYQYF. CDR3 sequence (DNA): TGTGCCAGCAGTTTTCGCCCCGTAGTATACCAGTACTTC.

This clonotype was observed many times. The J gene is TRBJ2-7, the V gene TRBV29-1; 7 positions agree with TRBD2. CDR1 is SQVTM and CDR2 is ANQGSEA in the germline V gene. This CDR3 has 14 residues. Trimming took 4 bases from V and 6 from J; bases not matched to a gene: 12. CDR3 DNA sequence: TGCAGCGTTGGGGGACTACTCGGCCGGGGCGAGCAGTACTTC. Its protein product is CSVGGLLGRGEQYF.

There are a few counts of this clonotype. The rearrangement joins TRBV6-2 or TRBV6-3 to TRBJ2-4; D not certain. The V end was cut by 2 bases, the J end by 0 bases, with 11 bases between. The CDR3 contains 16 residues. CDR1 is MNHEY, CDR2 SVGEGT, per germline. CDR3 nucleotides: TGTGCCAGCAGTTACGGAGCGTCCCTAGCCAAAAACATTCAGTACTTC. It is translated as CASSYGASLAKNIQYF.

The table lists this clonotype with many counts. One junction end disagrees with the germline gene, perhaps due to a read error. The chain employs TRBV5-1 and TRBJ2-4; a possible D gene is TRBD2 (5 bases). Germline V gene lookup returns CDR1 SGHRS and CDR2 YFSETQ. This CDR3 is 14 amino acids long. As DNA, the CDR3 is TGTGCCAGCAGCTTAGAGGGTGCCAAAAACATTCAGTACTTC. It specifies CASSLEGAKNIQYF.

CDR3 nucleotides: TGCAGTGCCAAACGGGACGCCTATAATTCACCCCTCCACTTT. Translation gives CSAKRDAYNSPLHF. The chain couples TRBV20-1 to TRBJ1-6; TRBD1 is a possible D gene (5 bases). Germline V gene sequence: CDR1 DFQATT, CDR2 SNEGSKA (reference sequence). Trimming pared 6 bases from V and 2 bases from J, leaving 11 bases between. The CDR3 totals 14 residues.

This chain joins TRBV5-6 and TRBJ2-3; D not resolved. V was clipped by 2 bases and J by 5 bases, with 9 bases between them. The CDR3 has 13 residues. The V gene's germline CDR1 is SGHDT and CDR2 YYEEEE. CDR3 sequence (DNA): TGTGCCAGCAGCTTTGGGTCGGGAGATACGCAGTATTTT. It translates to CASSFGSGDTQYF.